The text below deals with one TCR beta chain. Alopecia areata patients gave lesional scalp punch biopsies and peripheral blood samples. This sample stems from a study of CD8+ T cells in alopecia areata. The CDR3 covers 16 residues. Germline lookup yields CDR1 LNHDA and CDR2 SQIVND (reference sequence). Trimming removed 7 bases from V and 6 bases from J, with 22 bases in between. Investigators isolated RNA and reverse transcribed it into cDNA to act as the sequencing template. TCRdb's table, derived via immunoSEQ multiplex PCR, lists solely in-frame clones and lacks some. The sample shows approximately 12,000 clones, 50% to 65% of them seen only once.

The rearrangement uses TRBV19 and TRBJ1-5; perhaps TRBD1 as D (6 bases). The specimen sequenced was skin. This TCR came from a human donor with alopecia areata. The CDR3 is CASTNGDIAVIQPQHF. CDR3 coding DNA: TGTGCCAGTACAAATGGGGACATTGCGGTGATTCAGCCCCAGCATTTT.